This TCR beta chain was documented in a study of T cells in localized non-small cell lung cancer. Points from the study as a whole: A median of about 52 clones ranked among the top 100 in tumor appeared in adjacent lung. Uninvolved neighboring lung showed the greatest T cell clonality, exceeding tumor. Sequencing was limited to one tumor region, leaving the possibility of heterogeneity open.

The assay was immunoSEQ multiplex PCR, and TCRdb's table has in-frame clones only and misses some. The sample contains about 3,500 clones, approximately 20% of which appear only once. Trimming took off 0 bases at V and 5 bases at J, with 7 bases between the two ends. The CDR3 runs 13 residues. Germline V CDR1 and CDR2: LNHDA, SQIVND (reference sequence). In this sample, this clone turned up a few times. Its antigen is not identified. The gene calls are TRBV19 and TRBJ1-1; weak D call: TRBD1 (5 bases). The specimen comprised lung tumor tissue, sampled before any cancer treatment. This TCR derives from a female donor at least 60 years old with stage II lung adenocarcinoma. CDR3 sequence reads: CASSIDQGTEAFF. The CDR3 DNA follows: TGTGCCAGTAGTATAGATCAGGGAACTGAAGCTTTCTTT. The full variable domain, its missing parts supplied by reference TRBV19 and TRBJ1-1, is DGGITQSPKYLFRKEGQNVTLSCEQNLNHDAMYWYRQDPGQGLRLIYYSQIVNDFQKGDIAEGYSVSREKKESFPLTVTSAQKNPTAFYLCASSIDQGTEAFFGQGTRLTVV.